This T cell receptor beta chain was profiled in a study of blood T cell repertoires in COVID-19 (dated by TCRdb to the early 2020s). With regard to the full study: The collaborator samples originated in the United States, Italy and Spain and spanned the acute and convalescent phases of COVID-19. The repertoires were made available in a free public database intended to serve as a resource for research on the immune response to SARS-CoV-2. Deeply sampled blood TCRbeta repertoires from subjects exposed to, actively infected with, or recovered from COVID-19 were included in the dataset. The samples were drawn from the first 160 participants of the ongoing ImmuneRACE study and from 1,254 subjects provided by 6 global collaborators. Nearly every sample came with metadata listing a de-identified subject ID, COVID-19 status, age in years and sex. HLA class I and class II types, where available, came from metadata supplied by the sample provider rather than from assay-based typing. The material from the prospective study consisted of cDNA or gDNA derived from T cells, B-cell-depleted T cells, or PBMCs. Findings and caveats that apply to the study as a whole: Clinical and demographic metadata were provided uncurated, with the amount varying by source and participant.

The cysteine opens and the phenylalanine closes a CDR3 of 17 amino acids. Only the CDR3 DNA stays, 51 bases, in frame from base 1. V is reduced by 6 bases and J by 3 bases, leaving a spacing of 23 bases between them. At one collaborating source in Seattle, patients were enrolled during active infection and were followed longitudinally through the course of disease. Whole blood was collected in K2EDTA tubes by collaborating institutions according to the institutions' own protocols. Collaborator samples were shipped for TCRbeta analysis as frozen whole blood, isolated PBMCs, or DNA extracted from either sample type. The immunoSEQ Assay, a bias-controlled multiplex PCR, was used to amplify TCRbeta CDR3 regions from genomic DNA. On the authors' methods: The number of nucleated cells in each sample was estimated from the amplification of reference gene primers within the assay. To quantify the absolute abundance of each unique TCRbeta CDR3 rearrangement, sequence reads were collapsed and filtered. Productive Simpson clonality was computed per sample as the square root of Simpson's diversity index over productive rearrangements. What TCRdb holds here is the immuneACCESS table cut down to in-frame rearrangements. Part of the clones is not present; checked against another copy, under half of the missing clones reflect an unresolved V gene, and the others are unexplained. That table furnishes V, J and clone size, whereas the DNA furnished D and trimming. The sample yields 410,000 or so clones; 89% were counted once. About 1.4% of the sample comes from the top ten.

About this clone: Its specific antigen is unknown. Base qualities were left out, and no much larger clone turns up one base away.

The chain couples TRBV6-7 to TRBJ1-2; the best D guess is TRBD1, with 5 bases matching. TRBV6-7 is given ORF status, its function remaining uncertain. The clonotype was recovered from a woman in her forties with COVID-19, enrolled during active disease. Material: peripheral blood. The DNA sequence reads TGTGCCAGCAGCCTGGACCAAAGGAGGGGAGTCGACTATGGCTACACCTTC. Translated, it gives CASSLDQRRGVDYGYTF.